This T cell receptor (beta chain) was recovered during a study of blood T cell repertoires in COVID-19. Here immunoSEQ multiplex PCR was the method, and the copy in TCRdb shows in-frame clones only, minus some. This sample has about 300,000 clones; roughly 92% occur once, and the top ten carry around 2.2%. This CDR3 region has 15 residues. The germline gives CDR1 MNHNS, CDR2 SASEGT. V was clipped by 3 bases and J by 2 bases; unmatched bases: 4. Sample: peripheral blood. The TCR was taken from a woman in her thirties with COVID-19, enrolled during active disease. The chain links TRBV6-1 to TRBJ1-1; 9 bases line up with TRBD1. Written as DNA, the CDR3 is TGTGCCAGCAGTGAGGGACAGGGCGACAACACTGAAGCTTTCTTT. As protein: CASSEGQGDNTEAFF.